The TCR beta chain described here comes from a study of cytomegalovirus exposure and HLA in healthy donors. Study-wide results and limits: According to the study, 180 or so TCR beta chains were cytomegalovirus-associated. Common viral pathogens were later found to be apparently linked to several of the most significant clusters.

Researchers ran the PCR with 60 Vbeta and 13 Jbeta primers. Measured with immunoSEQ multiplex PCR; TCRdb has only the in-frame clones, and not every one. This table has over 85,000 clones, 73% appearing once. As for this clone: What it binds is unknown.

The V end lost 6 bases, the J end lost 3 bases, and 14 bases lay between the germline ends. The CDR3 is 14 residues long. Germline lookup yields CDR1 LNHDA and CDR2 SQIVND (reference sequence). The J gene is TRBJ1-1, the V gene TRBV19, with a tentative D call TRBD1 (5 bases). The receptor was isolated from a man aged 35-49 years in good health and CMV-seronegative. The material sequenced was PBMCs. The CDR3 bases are TGTGCCAGTAGACCGGACGGAGGGGACACTGAAGCTTTCTTT. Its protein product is CASRPDGGDTEAFF.